This TCR beta chain was identified during a study of blood T cell repertoires in COVID-19 (dated by TCRdb to the early 2020s). Study-level background: Samples covering the acute and convalescent phases of COVID-19 were provided by collaborators in the United States, Italy and Spain. The dataset comprised deeply sampled blood TCRbeta repertoires from subjects exposed to, actively infected with, or recovered from COVID-19. HLA class I and class II types, where available, came from metadata supplied by the sample provider rather than from assay-based typing. Samples were obtained from the ongoing ImmuneRACE study (first 160 participants) and from about 1,300 subjects provided by 6 global collaborators. The prospective study material was composed of cDNA or gDNA derived from T cells, B-cell-depleted T cells, or PBMCs. The repertoires were released in a freely available public database meant as a resource for research on the immune response to SARS-CoV-2. The sample metadata nearly always contained a de-identified subject ID, COVID-19 status, age in years and sex.

The immunoSEQ Assay, a bias-controlled multiplex PCR, was used to amplify TCRbeta CDR3 regions from genomic DNA. Concerning the study's data processing: The number of nucleated cells in each sample was estimated by amplification of reference gene primers within the assay. To quantify the absolute abundance of each unique TCRbeta CDR3 rearrangement, sequence reads were collapsed and filtered. For each sample, productive Simpson clonality was calculated as the square root of Simpson's diversity index across productive rearrangements. The table was pulled from immuneACCESS by TCRdb, which kept in-frame rearrangements only. Such tables lose some clones; where checked, under half of the loss comes from unresolved V genes, and the rest has no known cause. V and J calls and clone size are given by that table; D and trimming were obtained from the DNA. Within this sample are roughly 260,000 clones, with 88% of them counted one time only. Roughly 3.9% of the sample rests with the top ten.

The germline V gene yields SGHNT for CDR1 and YENEEA for CDR2. The CDR3 covers 15 residues, taking in both the cysteine and the phenylalanine. Only CDR3 DNA is held: 45 bases, read in frame from base 1. At the junction V is shortened by 1 base and J by 6 bases, with 16 bases in between. To note about this clone: What this receptor recognizes is not known. The input lacks base qualities; no much larger clone sits a single base away.

Another Seattle source contributed samples from volunteer blood donors who had recovered from COVID-19. The collaborating institutions used their own protocols to collect whole blood in K2EDTA tubes. Collaborator samples were shipped for TCRbeta analysis as frozen whole blood, isolated PBMCs, or DNA extracted from either sample type. Overall study results and their limits: Clinical and demographic metadata were provided uncurated, with the amount varying by source and participant.

The clonotype was recovered from a man in his 60s who had recovered from COVID-19. The chain is encoded by TRBV11-3 joined to TRBJ2-7; D gene: possibly TRBD2, on 7 matching bases. Sequencing was carried out using peripheral blood. The CDR3 is CASSLGGGRDAEQYF. Here is the DNA: TGTGCCAGCAGCTTAGGGGGGGGCAGGGACGCCGAGCAGTACTTC.